This T cell receptor (beta chain) comes out of a study of cytomegalovirus exposure and HLA in healthy donors (dated by TCRdb to the late 2010s). In the study overall: According to a later analysis, the approximately 120 validation repertoires were produced on the same platform as the approximately 610 repertoires of the first cohort. The study was designed to test whether signatures of past pathogen exposure could be identified by cataloging public T cell receptors. In addition to the first cohort of around 670 subjects, a separate validation cohort of some 120 different subjects was used. To predict cytomegalovirus infection status, the study combined high-throughput TCR immunosequencing, statistical association of individual TCRs with disease status, and machine learning.

The protocol used for the library was the immunoSEQ multiplex PCR assay. As for how the authors treated the data: A statistical classification framework was developed to diagnose cytomegalovirus status using the catalog of TCR beta chain sequences. TCRdb took over this immuneACCESS table, retaining in-frame rearrangements with V and J assigned. Such tables are incomplete; in checked studies, under half of the missing clones stem from an unresolved V gene, and the remainder is unexplained. That table gives V, J and clone size, and the DNA gave D and trimming. This sample lists about 330,000 clones; roughly 89% were detected once. The top ten clones comprise more than 0.8% of the sample. Donors formed part of the validation cohort, which comprised fewer than 150 subjects and was distinct from the first cohort of 666 subjects. About this clone: Its specific antigen is unknown. Per-base quality was not reported, and no clone a single base away is much larger than it.

The germline V gene (reference sequence) yields MNHEY for CDR1 and SMNVEV for CDR2. The germline ends are 13 bases apart after V is trimmed by 5 bases and J by 6 bases. The CDR3 numbers 13 residues from cysteine through phenylalanine. Only CDR3 DNA remains: 39 bases, in frame from the first base. Findings and caveats that apply to the study as a whole: A later analysis lacked HLA typing for the validation cohort, so it scored co-occurrence in that cohort across all 120 or so repertoires. A few of the identified cytomegalovirus-associated TCR beta chains were confirmed in vitro to be specific for cytomegalovirus antigens. Cytomegalovirus status was reported to be diagnosed by the classifier with high specificity and sensitivity in both the original and validation cohorts. A later analysis found that TCRs clustered in the first cohort also tended to co-occur in the roughly 120 validation repertoires, with just under 95% of cluster scores above 0. A total of roughly 160 TCR beta chains were listed by the study as associated with cytomegalovirus. Most TCR sequences were seen in very few donors, while some public TCRs were found in many individuals. The authors suggested that the approach could potentially be generalized to other disease states and immunological phenotypes.

This TCR was recovered from a woman aged 18-29 years in good health and CMV-seronegative. The rearrangement joined TRBV27 to TRBJ1-1; the D segment cannot be called with confidence. Sample: PBMCs. The nucleotide sequence is given as TGTGCCAGCAGTCCCCGGAGGACGGCTGAAGCTTTCTTT. Its translation is CASSPRRTAEAFF.